Below, 26 T cell receptor beta chains from the same sample are listed, as sequenced in a study of shared clonotypes between healthy human individuals. Positively selected for CCR7, the CD45RO-negative cells used as naive CD8 cells excluded terminally differentiated effector memory CD45RA+ cells. Assay: immunoSEQ multiplex PCR; the TCRdb copy retains only in-frame clones and omits some. The data show 1.5 million to 2.5 million clones, about 95% seen once. The sample taken for sequencing was naive CD8+ T cells sorted from blood. Every receptor here comes from a young man in good health.

The rearrangement uses TRBV28 and TRBJ2-7, with 10 bases identical to TRBD2. This CDR3 has 17 amino acids. The J segment lost 0 bases and the V segment lost 3 bases, leaving 8 bases of the junction unmatched. Germline V lookup: CDR1 MDHEN, CDR2 SYDVKM. The CDR3 reads CASSFPVSGGLSYEQYF. DNA of the CDR3: TGTGCCAGCAGTTTCCCCGTTAGCGGGGGGCTCTCCTACGAGCAGTACTTC.

The genes are TRBV9 and TRBJ1-2; 10 nucleotides line up with TRBD1. Germline lookup yields CDR1 SGDLS and CDR2 YYNGEE. J gave up 6 bases and V 0 bases, and 5 bases lay outside the gene matches. The CDR3 totals 15 residues. CDR3 DNA: TGTGCCAGCAGCGTAGAGGACAGGGGGATGGATGGCTACACCTTC. Protein sequence: CASSVEDRGMDGYTF. Complete variable domain (other parts from reference TRBV9 and TRBJ1-2): DSGVTQTPKHLITATGQRVTLRCSPRSGDLSVYWYQQSLDQGLQFLIQYYNGEERAKGNILERFSAQQFPDLHSELNLSSLELGDSALYFCASSVEDRGMDGYTFGSGTRLTVV.

This sequence joins TRBV9 and TRBJ2-3, with 8 bases identical to TRBD1. The ends lost 0 bases at V and 4 bases at J; junction bases unmatched: 7. This CDR3 has 16 amino acids. Germline CDR1 reads SGDLS; CDR2 reads YYNGEE. This CDR3 is CASSVGQGIVPDTQYF. In nucleotides, the CDR3 is TGTGCCAGCAGCGTAGGACAGGGGATTGTTCCAGATACGCAGTATTTT.

This chain connects TRBV5-1 to TRBJ2-1; D perhaps matches TRBD1 (5 bases). Trimming stripped 0 bases from V and 6 bases from J, with 13 bases between. CDR1 is SGHRS, CDR2 YFSETQ, per germline. The CDR3 loop spans 15 amino acids. The CDR3 region is CASSLGQGLVNEQFF. CDR3 in DNA: TGCGCCAGCAGCTTGGGGCAGGGATTGGTCAATGAGCAGTTCTTC.

The chain has TRBV7-9 and TRBJ2-5; maybe TRBD2 (5 bases). This CDR3 is 16 amino acids long. CDR1 is SEHNR and CDR2 is FQNEAQ in the germline V gene (reference sequence). Trimming pared 5 bases from V and 5 bases from J, leaving 21 bases between. The CDR3 nucleotides are TGTGCCAGCAGCCTCGGTGACGGGGTTGAGGGCGAGACCCAGTACTTC. Translated: CASSLGDGVEGETQYF.

The gene calls are TRBV6-1 and TRBJ2-3, with D perhaps TRBD1 (6 bases). Germline loops: CDR1 MNHNS, CDR2 SASEGT. V gave up 6 bases and J gave up 2 bases, with 12 bases separating them. The length of the CDR3 is 14 residues. CDR3 coding DNA: TGTGCCAGCAGGGGGACAAGGAACACAGATACGCAGTATTTT. It codes for CASRGTRNTDTQYF.

As for this clone: Other DNA sequences in this specimen translate into the identical CDR3. The chain is built from TRBV5-6 and TRBJ2-1; 8 bases fit TRBD2. This CDR3 is built from 15 residues. J was trimmed by 0 bases and V by 1 base; bases with no gene match: 0. Germline V gene data show CDR1 as SGHDT and CDR2 as YYEEEE. The CDR3 nucleotides read TGTGCCAGCAGCTTGAGCGGGAGCTCCTACAATGAGCAGTTCTTC. As protein: CASSLSGSSYNEQFF.

This clone was recorded only once. The sample carries other DNA sequences with the same CDR3. The genes are TRBV5-4 and TRBJ1-2; the D gene is possibly TRBD1 (5 bases). CDR3 length: 13 amino acids. Germline V lookup: CDR1 SGHNT, CDR2 YYREEE (reference sequence). V lost 2 bases and J lost 4, with 9 bases in between. CDR3 sequence (DNA): TGTGCCAGCAGCTTCCAGGGCGGCTATGGCTACACCTTC. Translation: CASSFQGGYGYTF.

This clone was seen only a few times. Other DNA variants within this sample encode the same CDR3. The V call is TRBV10-1, the J call TRBJ2-7; D unclear. CDR1 is WNHNN and CDR2 is SYGVQD in the germline V gene (reference sequence). Trimming pared 3 bases from V and 1 base from J, leaving 4 bases between. The CDR3 has 12 residues. The CDR3 sequence is CASSEGSYEQYF. CDR3 coding DNA: TGCGCCAGCAGTGAAGGGTCCTACGAGCAGTACTTC.

The chain's CDR3 is CASSLVELAGGSYNEQFF. DNA of the CDR3: TGTGCCAGCAGCTTAGTAGAGTTAGCGGGAGGCTCCTACAATGAGCAGTTCTTC. The V and J genes are TRBV11-2 and TRBJ2-1, with 10 positions matching TRBD2. Germline CDR1 is SGHAT and CDR2 is FQNNGV. J was trimmed by 0 bases and V by 1 base; bases with no gene match: 6. This CDR3 spans 18 amino acids.

This sequence joins TRBV15 and TRBJ2-5, with D maybe TRBD2 (5 bases). The CDR3 runs 18 residues. Germline values: CDR1 LNHNV, CDR2 YYDKDF (reference sequence). The V and J ends lost 0 bases and 4 bases respectively, with 21 bases between them. CDR3 in DNA: TGTGCCACCAGCAGAGATCGAGTATCGGTTTTACGGGGAGAGACCCAGTACTTC. Amino acid sequence: CATSRDRVSVLRGETQYF. The variable domain in full, with the rest retrieved from reference TRBV15 and TRBJ2-5, is DAMVIQNPRYQVTQFGKPVTLSCSQTLNHNVMYWYQQKSSQAPKLLFHYYDKDFNNEADTPDNFQSRRPNTSFCFLDIRSPGLGDTAMYLCATSRDRVSVLRGETQYFGPGTRLLVL.

The rearrangement links TRBV19 to TRBJ2-2; 11 bases agree with TRBD2. The CDR3 sequence is 17 residues long. Germline V gene data show CDR1 as LNHDA and CDR2 as SQIVND (reference sequence). J lost 4 bases, V lost 0 bases, and 4 bases had no gene match. The CDR3: CASSIDLAGGTTGELFF. The CDR3 nucleotides are TGTGCCAGTAGTATAGATCTAGCGGGAGGTACCACCGGGGAGCTGTTTTTT.

This sequence joins TRBV23-1 and TRBJ1-5; the D is unclear. TRBV23-1 is an ORF for which the function is uncertain. Trimming removed 4 bases at V and 1 base at J, with 11 bases between. This CDR3 is 15 amino acids long. This chain's CDR3 is CASSPLTGSNQPQHF. As DNA, the CDR3 is TGCGCCAGCAGTCCTCTCACTGGGAGCAATCAGCCCCAGCATTTT.

V gene TRBV6-5 combines with J gene TRBJ2-7; D is perhaps TRBD2 (5 bases). This CDR3 spans 14 amino acids. V shed 6 bases and J shed 2 bases, with 14 bases lying between them. Germline loops: CDR1 MNHEY, CDR2 SVGAGI. The CDR3 sequence is CASRGLDSAYEQYF. The CDR3 nucleotides are TGTGCCAGCAGGGGGTTGGACTCCGCCTACGAGCAGTACTTC.

The V call is TRBV7-9, the J call TRBJ2-7; D possibly corresponds to TRBD2 (5 bases). Germline CDR1 SEHNR, CDR2 FQNEAQ (reference sequence). Deletions cut 4 bases from V and 2 bases from J, with 9 bases between. This CDR3 is 13 amino acids long. CDR3 loop: CASSSDYPYEQYF. For the CDR3, the DNA is TGTGCCAGCAGCTCAGACTACCCCTACGAGCAGTACTTC.

For this clone: The sample holds other DNA sequences that translate to the same CDR3. The gene calls are TRBV4-1 and TRBJ2-7; no reliable D call. The length of the CDR3 is 15 residues. Germline CDR1 is MGHRA and CDR2 is YSYEKL. Between the trimmed V and J ends, which lost 1 base and 0 bases, there was a span of 10 bases. The CDR3, as DNA: TGCGCCAGCAGCCAAGTCCCAGGTAGCTCCTACGAGCAGTACTTC. This gives the protein CASSQVPGSSYEQYF.

Points on this clone: Other DNA sequences within the sample encode an identical CDR3. The CDR3 is CASSVGGEETQYF. CDR3 nucleotides: TGTGCCAGCAGCGTAGGGGGGGAAGAGACCCAGTACTTC. The genes are TRBV9 and TRBJ2-5; D may be TRBD2 (6 bases). CDR1 is SGDLS and CDR2 is YYNGEE in the germline V gene. The CDR3 runs to 13 residues. Trimming took 0 bases from V and 3 from J, leaving 6 bases between them.

This chain joins TRBV10-3 and TRBJ2-3; 12 nucleotides align to TRBD2. Germline V lookup: CDR1 ENHRY, CDR2 SYGVKD. The ends lost 0 bases at V and 1 base at J; junction bases unmatched: 2. The CDR3 is 17 amino acids. The CDR3, as DNA: TGTGCCATCAGTGAGTCGAGACTAGCGGGGGGCACAGATACGCAGTATTTT. The encoded protein is CAISESRLAGGTDTQYF.

J is TRBJ2-7 and V is TRBV28; perhaps TRBD1 as D (6 bases). CDR1 is MDHEN and CDR2 is SYDVKM in the germline V gene. Trimming cost V 4 bases and J 1 base, with 17 bases left between them. This CDR3 comprises 16 residues. CDR3 in amino acids: CASSSPRLQGSYEQYF. CDR3 in DNA: TGTGCCAGCAGTTCACCCCGCCTACAGGGATCCTACGAGCAGTACTTC.

The J gene is TRBJ2-1, the V gene TRBV15; weak D call: TRBD2 (6 bases). The CDR3 is 17 amino acids. Germline V lookup: CDR1 LNHNV, CDR2 YYDKDF (reference sequence). With 1 base removed from V and 7 bases from J, the gap between germline ends came to 20 bases. The CDR3 spells CATSRVSLTGEWNEQFF. The CDR3 nucleotides are TGTGCCACCAGCAGAGTTTCTTTGACGGGAGAATGGAATGAGCAGTTCTTC.

V usage is TRBV27 and J usage is TRBJ1-2; D is undetermined. Germline lookup yields CDR1 MNHEY and CDR2 SMNVEV (reference sequence). The CDR3 loop spans 14 amino acids. Trimming stripped 6 bases from V and 2 bases from J, with 13 bases between. The CDR3 nucleotides are TGTGCCAGCAGAGCGATAGGGAGCAACTATGGCTACACCTTC. It codes for CASRAIGSNYGYTF.

The V and J genes are TRBV2 and TRBJ1-1; no firm D call. This CDR3 has 13 amino acids. V was pared by 4 bases and J by 2 bases, with 8 bases between. Germline V gene lookup returns CDR1 SNHLY and CDR2 FYNNEI. The CDR3 bases are TGTGCCAGCAGTGTACAGATCAACACTGAAGCTTTCTTT. Translating it yields CASSVQINTEAFF.

The chain is built from TRBV9 and TRBJ1-2; D gene unclear. This CDR3 is built from 11 residues. Germline CDR1 is SGDLS and CDR2 is YYNGEE. The V end was cut by 3 bases, the J end by 8 bases, with 8 bases between. This chain's CDR3 is CASSDSLGYTF. CDR3 coding DNA: TGTGCCAGCAGCGACTCGCTAGGCTACACCTTC.

The J gene is TRBJ2-3, the V gene TRBV5-6, with a tentative D call TRBD2 (5 bases). The CDR3 covers 16 residues. Trimming took off 2 bases at V and 2 bases at J, with 15 bases between the two ends. From germline, CDR1 is SGHDT and CDR2 YYEEEE. The CDR3 bases are TGTGCCAGCAGCTTTTCGGGGTCTTACCTCACAGATACGCAGTATTTT. This gives the protein CASSFSGSYLTDTQYF.

This chain links TRBV28 with TRBJ1-4; 10 bases are shared with TRBD1. The CDR3 spans 17 residues. Germline values: CDR1 MDHEN, CDR2 SYDVKM. Losses at the gene ends were 5 bases for V and 5 bases for J; bases not matched to a gene: 11. The CDR3 region is CASSPTGGPLLNEKLFF. The CDR3 bases are TGTGCCAGCAGTCCGACAGGGGGCCCTCTTCTCAATGAAAAACTGTTTTTT.

The chain recombines TRBV5-6 with TRBJ2-2; a weak D match, TRBD2 (5 bases). The V end was cut by 7 bases, the J end by 4 bases, with 8 bases between. This CDR3 has 12 residues. The germline CDR1 and CDR2 sequences are SGHDT and YYEEEE. CDR3 nucleotides: TGTGCCAGCCTCGAGGGCACCGGGGAGCTGTTTTTT. This translates into CASLEGTGELFF.